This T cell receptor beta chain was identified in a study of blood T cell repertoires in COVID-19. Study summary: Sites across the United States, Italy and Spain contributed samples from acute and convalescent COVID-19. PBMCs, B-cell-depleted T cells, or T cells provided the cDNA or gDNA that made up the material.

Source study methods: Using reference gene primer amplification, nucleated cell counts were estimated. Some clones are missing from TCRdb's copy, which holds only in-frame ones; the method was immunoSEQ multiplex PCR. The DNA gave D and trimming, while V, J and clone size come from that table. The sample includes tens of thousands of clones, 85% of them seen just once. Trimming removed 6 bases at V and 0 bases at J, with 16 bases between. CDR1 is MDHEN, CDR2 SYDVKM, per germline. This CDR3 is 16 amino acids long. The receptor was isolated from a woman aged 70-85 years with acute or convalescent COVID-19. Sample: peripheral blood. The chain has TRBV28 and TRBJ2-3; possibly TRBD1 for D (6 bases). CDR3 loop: CASSKRTQGSTDTQYF. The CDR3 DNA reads TGTGCCAGCAGCAAAAGAACCCAGGGGAGCACAGATACGCAGTATTTT.